Shown below are 19 T cell receptor beta chains from a single sample sequenced in a study of OX40 agonist ivuxolimab in advanced cancers. TCRdb's copy holds only in-frame clones and misses some; the assay was immunoSEQ multiplex PCR. The table shows around 85,000 clones, with about 90% occurring only once. The input for sequencing was CD4+ or CD8+ T cells sorted from blood, taken in a trial of the OX40 agonist ivuxolimab. These receptor sequences come from an adult with an advanced solid tumor such as melanoma, head and neck, liver or kidney cancer.

The chain carries TRBV6-5 and TRBJ2-1; possible D gene TRBD1, 6 bases. Germline-derived CDR1 and CDR2 are MNHEY and SVGAGI. The CDR3 length is 14 residues. The V end lost 2 bases, the J end lost 8 bases, and 13 bases lay between the germline ends. The CDR3: CASSYGGPLDEQFF. For the CDR3, the DNA is TGTGCCAGCAGTTACGGGGGCCCCTTGGATGAGCAGTTCTTC.

The chain links TRBV29-1 to TRBJ2-5; D not resolved. The CDR3 spans 12 residues. V was cut by 7 bases and J by 4 bases, with 13 bases left in between. Germline V CDR1 and CDR2: SQVTM, ANQGSEA. The CDR3: CSAMPGLETQYF. The CDR3, as DNA: TGCAGCGCCATGCCCGGGTTAGAGACCCAGTACTTC. The full variable domain, rest sourced from reference TRBV29-1 and TRBJ2-5, is SAVISQKPSRDICQRGTSLTIQCQVDSQVTMMFWYRQQPGQSLTLIATANQGSEATYESGFVIDKFPISRPNLTFSTLTVSNMSPEDSSIYLCSAMPGLETQYFGPGTRLLVL.

This chain links TRBV30 with TRBJ2-7; 7 nucleotides align to TRBD1. The CDR3 totals 15 residues. Germline V gene lookup returns CDR1 GTSNPN and CDR2 SVGIG (reference sequence). With V trimmed by 2 bases and J by 0 bases, 7 bases remained unmatched. CDR3 sequence: CAWSLNRGFSYEQYF. CDR3 nucleotides: TGTGCCTGGAGTCTAAACAGGGGTTTCTCCTACGAGCAGTACTTC.

The chain has TRBV19 and TRBJ2-6; 9 positions match TRBD1. The CDR3 totals 16 residues. The germline CDR1 and CDR2 sequences are LNHDA and SQIVND (reference sequence). Trimming at V came to 6 bases and at J to 4 bases, leaving 7 bases not matched to a gene. The CDR3 spells CASRPGQGTGANVLTF. Here the CDR3 DNA reads TGTGCCAGTAGGCCGGGACAGGGAACCGGGGCCAACGTCCTGACTTTC.

DNA for the CDR3: TGTGCCAGCAGCTCCGGACAGGGCGTCGTCTATGGCTACACCTTC. Protein product: CASSSGQGVVYGYTF. The chain joins TRBV11-1 to TRBJ1-2, with TRBD1 matching over 8 bases. The CDR3 has 15 residues. Germline CDR1 and CDR2: SGHAT and FQDESV (reference sequence). J gave up 4 bases and V 4 bases, and 8 bases lay outside the gene matches.

The chain is built from TRBV28 and TRBJ2-1; weak D call: TRBD2 (5 bases). The germline gives CDR1 MDHEN, CDR2 SYDVKM. Trimming shortened V by 3 bases and J by 7 bases, and 7 bases separated the two germline ends. This CDR3 has 12 residues. CDR3 DNA: TGTGCCAGCAGTTTTTCGGGGAATGAGCAGTTCTTC. Its protein is CASSFSGNEQFF. Based on the CDR3 plus reference TRBV28 and TRBJ2-1, the full variable domain is DVKVTQSSRYLVKRTGEKVFLECVQDMDHENMFWYRQDPGLGLRLIYFSYDVKMKEKGDIPEGYSVSREKKERFSLILESASTNQTSMYLCASSFSGNEQFFGPGTRLTVL.

The count of this clone is one. J is TRBJ2-7 and V is TRBV11-2; D ambiguous. Germline V gene lookup returns CDR1 SGHAT and CDR2 FQNNGV. With 2 bases removed from V and 5 bases from J, the gap between germline ends came to 7 bases. The CDR3 has 12 amino acids. The CDR3 loop is CASSLSVNEQYF. CDR3 DNA sequence: TGTGCCAGCAGCTTAAGTGTCAACGAGCAGTACTTC.

This clone was counted once. The chain uses TRBV4-1 and TRBJ2-1; D ambiguous. The V end lost 4 bases, the J end lost 3 bases, and 7 bases lay between the germline ends. The germline gives CDR1 MGHRA, CDR2 YSYEKL. This CDR3 comprises 13 residues. The CDR3 here is CASSLEDYNEQFF. In nucleotides, the CDR3 is TGCGCCAGCAGCCTAGAGGACTACAATGAGCAGTTCTTC.

This chain connects TRBV27 to TRBJ2-3; D call uncertain. Trimming stripped 5 bases from V and 0 bases from J, with 6 bases between. Germline V gene data show CDR1 as MNHEY and CDR2 as SMNVEV (reference sequence). The CDR3 runs to 13 residues. CDR3 DNA: TGTGCCAGCAGTGTGTTAAGCACAGATACGCAGTATTTT. It specifies CASSVLSTDTQYF.

V is TRBV7-3 and J is TRBJ2-1; D uncertain. V lost 0 bases to trimming and J lost 3 bases, with 3 bases between them. Germline V lookup: CDR1 SGHTA, CDR2 FQGTGA. CDR3 length equals 13 residues. CDR3 DNA sequence: TGTGCCAGCAGCTTAACGGACTACAATGAGCAGTTCTTC. Encoded protein: CASSLTDYNEQFF.

The chain joins TRBV7-3 to TRBJ1-2; TRBD1 is a possible D gene (6 bases). V was shortened by 5 bases and J by 2 bases, with 15 bases between the two germline ends. Germline V gives CDR1 SGHTA, CDR2 FQGTGA. This CDR3 has 15 amino acids. CDR3 DNA sequence: TGTGCCAGCAGCCCCCAGGGGCTCGCCAACTATGGCTACACCTTC. This encodes CASSPQGLANYGYTF.

This chain uses TRBV28 with TRBJ1-1, with D tentatively TRBD1 (5 bases). V shed 3 bases and J shed 5 bases, with 13 bases lying between them. This CDR3 comprises 14 residues. Germline CDR1 is MDHEN and CDR2 is SYDVKM. The CDR3 nucleotides are TGTGCCAGCAGTTTGACCTCAGGGTCGACTGAAGCTTTCTTT. Amino acids: CASSLTSGSTEAFF.

The rearrangement uses TRBV4-1 and TRBJ2-4; D may match TRBD1 or TRBD2 (5 bases each). Germline assignment: CDR1 MGHRA and CDR2 YSYEKL. The CDR3 totals 14 residues. V lost 4 bases and J 8 bases, leaving 15 bases between the germline ends. The CDR3 reads CASSLGLGTDIQYF. CDR3 coding DNA: TGCGCCAGCAGCCTCGGGCTAGGGACGGACATTCAGTACTTC.

This chain joins TRBV4-1 and TRBJ2-1, with D possibly matching TRBD1 (5 bases). Germline CDR1 reads MGHRA; CDR2 reads YSYEKL. V shed 1 base and J shed 10 bases, with 14 bases lying between them. The CDR3 consists of 14 residues. For the CDR3, the DNA is TGCGCCAGCAGCCAAGGCGGCAGCGACAGAGAGCAGTTCTTC. Translating it yields CASSQGGSDREQFF.

V and J are TRBV7-6 and TRBJ1-1; maybe TRBD1 (6 bases). The V and J ends lost 1 base and 2 bases respectively, with 20 bases between them. Germline values: CDR1 SGHVS, CDR2 FNYEAQ. The CDR3 is 18 residues long. CDR3 amino acids: CASSLDPTGKGGNTEAFF. CDR3 nucleotide sequence: TGTGCCAGCAGCTTAGATCCCACAGGGAAGGGTGGAAACACTGAAGCTTTCTTT. The full variable domain, rest sourced from reference TRBV7-6 and TRBJ1-1, is GAGVSQSPRYKVTKRGQDVALRCDPISGHVSLYWYRQALGQGPEFLTYFNYEAQQDKSGLPNDRFSAERPEGSISTLTIQRTEQRDSAMYRCASSLDPTGKGGNTEAFFGQGTRLTVV.

The chain couples TRBV11-3 to TRBJ2-2; 10 nucleotides match TRBD2. Unmatched junction bases numbered 5, after V lost 4 bases and J lost 3 bases. Germline CDR1 SGHNT, CDR2 YENEEA. This CDR3 contains 16 residues. CDR3 bases: TGTGCCAGCAGCTGGGAAGGACTAGCGGACACCGGGGAGCTGTTTTTT. Translation: CASSWEGLADTGELFF.

The CDR3 sequence is CASSQALAGAPDTQYF. The CDR3 nucleotides are TGTGCCAGCAGCCAAGCGCTAGCGGGAGCCCCAGATACGCAGTATTTT. V usage is TRBV4-2 and J usage is TRBJ2-3, with TRBD2 identical over 10 bases. Germline V gene sequence: CDR1 LGHNA, CDR2 YNFKEQ. With 1 base clipped from V and 4 bases from J, the junction kept 5 bases outside the gene matches. The CDR3 is made up of 16 amino acids.

The CDR3 loop is CASSQDGLSYNEQFF. The CDR3 nucleotides are TGCGCCAGCAGCCAAGATGGACTCTCCTACAATGAGCAGTTCTTC. The chain is built from TRBV4-3 and TRBJ2-1; TRBD2 might be the D (5 bases). Trimming cost V 0 bases and J 0 bases, with 6 bases left between them. The CDR3 runs to 15 residues. From germline, CDR1 is LGHNA and CDR2 YSLEER.

This clone showed up just once. The sample carries other DNA sequences with the same CDR3. J is TRBJ1-5 and V is TRBV10-3; D remains ambiguous. The CDR3 covers 14 residues. V lost 3 bases and J 0 bases, leaving 6 bases between the germline ends. CDR1 ENHRY and CDR2 SYGVKD come from the germline V gene. The CDR3 here is CAISETVSNQPQHF. The CDR3 DNA is TGTGCCATCAGTGAAACTGTTAGCAATCAGCCCCAGCATTTT.